This T cell receptor (beta chain) came from a study of blood T cell repertoires in COVID-19. At the level of the study: COVID-19 samples, acute and convalescent, were from the United States, Italy and Spain. T cells, B-cell-depleted T cells, or PBMCs supplied cDNA or gDNA.

The data were produced by immunoSEQ multiplex PCR, yet TCRdb's version contains in-frame clones alone and is incomplete. The sample lists more than 350,000 clones, about 89% occurring once. Patients of the Seattle cohort, enrolled during active infection, were followed longitudinally. The CDR3 totals 14 residues. Germline lookup yields CDR1 SGDLS and CDR2 YYNGEE. V lost 5 bases to trimming and J lost 6 bases; unmatched junction nucleotides: 1. This clonotype was sampled from a woman under 40 with COVID-19, enrolled during active disease. This sequence joins TRBV9 and TRBJ2-2, with TRBD2 matching 13 bases. Material: peripheral blood. CDR3 loop: CASRGLAGSGELFF. The CDR3 region has the DNA TGTGCCAGCAGGGGACTAGCGGGGTCCGGGGAGCTGTTTTTT.